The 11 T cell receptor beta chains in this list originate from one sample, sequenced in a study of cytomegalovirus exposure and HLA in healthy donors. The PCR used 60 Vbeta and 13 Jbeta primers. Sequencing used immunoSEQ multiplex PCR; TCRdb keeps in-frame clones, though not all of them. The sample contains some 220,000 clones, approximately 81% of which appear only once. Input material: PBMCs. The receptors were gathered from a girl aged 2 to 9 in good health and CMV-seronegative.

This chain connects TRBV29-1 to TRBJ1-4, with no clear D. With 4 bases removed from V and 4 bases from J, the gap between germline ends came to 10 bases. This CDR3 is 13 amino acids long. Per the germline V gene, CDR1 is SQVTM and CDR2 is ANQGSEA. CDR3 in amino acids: CSVVSQSNEKLFF. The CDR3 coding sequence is TGCAGCGTTGTGTCACAGAGTAATGAAAAACTGTTTTTT.

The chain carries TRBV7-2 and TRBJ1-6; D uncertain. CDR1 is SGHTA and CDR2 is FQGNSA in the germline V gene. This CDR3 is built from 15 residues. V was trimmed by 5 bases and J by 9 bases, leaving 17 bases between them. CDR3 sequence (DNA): TGTGCCAGCAGCCCAGCACCGGGAAGAGGTTCACCCCTCCACTTT. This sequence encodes CASSPAPGRGSPLHF.

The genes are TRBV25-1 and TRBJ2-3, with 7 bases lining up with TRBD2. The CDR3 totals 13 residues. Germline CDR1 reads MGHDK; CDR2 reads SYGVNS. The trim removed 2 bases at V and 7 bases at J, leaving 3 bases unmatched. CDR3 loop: CASSELADYTQYF. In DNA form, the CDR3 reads TGTGCCAGCAGTGAACTAGCGGACTATACGCAGTATTTT.

The CDR3 here is CASSFTGGGDSLYGYTF. CDR3 bases: TGTGCCAGCAGCTTCACAGGGGGCGGGGATTCACTATATGGCTACACCTTC. The chain combines TRBV5-5 with TRBJ1-2; 9 bases map to TRBD1. CDR1 is SGHKS and CDR2 is YYEKEE in the germline V gene (reference sequence). Losses at the gene ends were 2 bases for V and 5 bases for J; bases not matched to a gene: 13. The CDR3 is 17 amino acids.

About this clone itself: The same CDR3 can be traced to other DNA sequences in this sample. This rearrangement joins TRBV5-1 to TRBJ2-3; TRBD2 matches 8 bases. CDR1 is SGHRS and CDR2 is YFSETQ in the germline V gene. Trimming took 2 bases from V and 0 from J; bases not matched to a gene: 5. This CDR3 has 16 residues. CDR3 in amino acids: CASSLPSGSSTDTQYF. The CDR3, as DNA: TGCGCCAGCAGCTTACCTAGCGGGTCTAGCACAGATACGCAGTATTTT.

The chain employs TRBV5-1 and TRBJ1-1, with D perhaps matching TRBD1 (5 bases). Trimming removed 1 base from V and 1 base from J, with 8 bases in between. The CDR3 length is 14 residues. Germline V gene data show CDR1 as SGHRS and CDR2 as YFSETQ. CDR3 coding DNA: TGCGCCAGCAGCTTGCTGGGGCAGAACACTGAAGCTTTCTTT. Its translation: CASSLLGQNTEAFF.

The CDR3 DNA follows: TGTGCCAGCAGTTACTTACTCCGGGAAGGAAACACCATATATTTT. Its protein product is CASSYLLREGNTIYF. The chain is built from TRBV6-5 and TRBJ1-3, with D uncertain. V was trimmed by 1 base and J by 4 bases, leaving 11 bases between them. The germline CDR1 and CDR2 sequences are MNHEY and SVGAGI. The CDR3 has 15 residues.

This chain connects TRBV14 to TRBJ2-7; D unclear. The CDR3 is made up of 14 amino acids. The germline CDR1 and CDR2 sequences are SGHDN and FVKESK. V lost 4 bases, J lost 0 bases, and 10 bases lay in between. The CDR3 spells CASSRATLSYEQYF. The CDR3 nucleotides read TGTGCCAGCAGCCGGGCGACCCTCTCCTACGAGCAGTACTTC.

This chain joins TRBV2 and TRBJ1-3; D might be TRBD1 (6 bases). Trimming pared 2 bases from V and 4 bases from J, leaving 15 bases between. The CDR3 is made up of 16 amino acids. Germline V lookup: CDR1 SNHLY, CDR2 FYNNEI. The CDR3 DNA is TGTGCCAGCAGTGAAAGCGTTACAGGGTCGGGAAACACCATATATTTT. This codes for CASSESVTGSGNTIYF.

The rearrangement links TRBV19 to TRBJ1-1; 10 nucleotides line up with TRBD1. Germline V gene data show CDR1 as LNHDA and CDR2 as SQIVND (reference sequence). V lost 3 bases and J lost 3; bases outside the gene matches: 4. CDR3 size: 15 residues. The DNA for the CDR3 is TGTGCCAGTAGTATGGGACAGGGGTCGGACACTGAAGCTTTCTTT. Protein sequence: CASSMGQGSDTEAFF.

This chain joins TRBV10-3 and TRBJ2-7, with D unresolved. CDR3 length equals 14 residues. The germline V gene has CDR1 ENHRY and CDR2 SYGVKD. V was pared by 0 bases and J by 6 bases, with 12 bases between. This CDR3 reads CAISESKKLVEQYF. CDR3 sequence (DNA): TGTGCCATCAGTGAGTCTAAGAAACTGGTCGAGCAGTACTTC.